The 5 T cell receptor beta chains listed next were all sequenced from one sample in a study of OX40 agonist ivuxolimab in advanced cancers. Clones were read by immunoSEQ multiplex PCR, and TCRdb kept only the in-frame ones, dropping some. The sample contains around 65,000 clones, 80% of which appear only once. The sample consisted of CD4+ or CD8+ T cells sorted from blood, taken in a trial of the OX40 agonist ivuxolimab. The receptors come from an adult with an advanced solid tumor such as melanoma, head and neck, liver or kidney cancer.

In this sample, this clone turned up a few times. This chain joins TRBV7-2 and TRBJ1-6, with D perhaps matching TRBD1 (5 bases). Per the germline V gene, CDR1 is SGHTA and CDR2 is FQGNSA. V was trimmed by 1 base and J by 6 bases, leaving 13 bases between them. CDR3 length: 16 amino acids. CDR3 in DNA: TGTGCCAGCAGCTTAGGTGGGGACGGGGGTAATTCACCCCTCCACTTT. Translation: CASSLGGDGGNSPLHF.

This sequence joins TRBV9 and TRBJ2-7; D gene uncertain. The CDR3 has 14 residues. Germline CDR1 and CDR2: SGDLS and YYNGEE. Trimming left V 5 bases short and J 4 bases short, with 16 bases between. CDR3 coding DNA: TGTGCCAGCAGGGAAAGGCGAGAGGCGTACGAGCAGTACTTC. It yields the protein CASRERREAYEQYF.

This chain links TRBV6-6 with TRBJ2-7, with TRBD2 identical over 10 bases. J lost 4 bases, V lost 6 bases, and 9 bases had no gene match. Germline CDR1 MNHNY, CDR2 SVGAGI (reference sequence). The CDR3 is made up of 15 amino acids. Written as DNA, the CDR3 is TGTGCCAGCAGGCAGACTAGCGGGTTTACTTACGAGCAGTACTTC. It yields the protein CASRQTSGFTYEQYF.

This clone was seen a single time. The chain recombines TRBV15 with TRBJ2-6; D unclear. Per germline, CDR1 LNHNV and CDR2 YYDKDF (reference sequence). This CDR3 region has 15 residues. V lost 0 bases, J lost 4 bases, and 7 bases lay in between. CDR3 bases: TGTGCCACCAGCAGAGATATCTCCGGGGCCAACGTCCTGACTTTC. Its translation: CATSRDISGANVLTF.

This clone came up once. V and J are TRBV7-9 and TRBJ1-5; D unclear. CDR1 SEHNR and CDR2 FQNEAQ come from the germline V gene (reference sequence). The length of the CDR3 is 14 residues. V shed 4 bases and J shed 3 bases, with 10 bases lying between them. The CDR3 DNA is TGTGCCAGCAGCTCCGACGGATACAATCAGCCCCAGCATTTT. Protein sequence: CASSSDGYNQPQHF.